The source of this TCR beta chain is a study of OX40 agonist ivuxolimab in advanced cancers. Study context: Three patients got partial responses; one had hepatocellular carcinoma and two had cutaneous melanoma. Whole-study results and caveats: Researchers did not determine the expanded peripheral T cells' antigen specificity.

Of note for this clone: Its antigen remains unknown.

Germline V gene lookup returns CDR1 ENHRY and CDR2 SYGVKD. The CDR3 has 15 amino acids. The junction had 5 bases not matched to a gene; V was cut back by 3 bases and J by 6 bases. The assay was immunoSEQ multiplex PCR, and TCRdb's table has in-frame clones only and misses some. The sample lists tens of thousands of clones, over 75% occurring once. This rearrangement joins TRBV10-3 to TRBJ1-6; TRBD1 matches at 7 bases. Sequenced material: CD4+ or CD8+ T cells sorted from blood, taken in a trial of the OX40 agonist ivuxolimab. This receptor was taken from an adult with an advanced solid tumor such as melanoma, head and neck, liver or kidney cancer. CDR3 residues: CAISELQGGNSPLHF. In nucleotides, the CDR3 is TGTGCCATCAGTGAACTCCAGGGGGGTAATTCACCCCTCCACTTT.